The clone carrying this TCR beta chain was picked up many times. What it recognizes is unknown. The sample belongs to a study of early T cells in non-severe SARS-CoV-2 infection. Overall study context: Unsorted whole blood bulk RNA was sequenced, with unpaired chains.

TCRdb re-called the 5' RACE reads through MiXCR, storing one row per CDR3 protein. Among about 44,000 distinct CDR3 sequences listed, over 5% were seen once. In germline, CDR1 is MGHRA, CDR2 YSYEKL. CDR3 length equals 15 residues. V was shortened by 2 bases and J by 4 bases, with 14 bases between the two germline ends. Whole-study findings and limits: Matching results from VDJdb favored anti-spike CD8 responses, leaving private and CD4 specificities undetected.

This chain connects TRBV4-1 to TRBJ1-2; no clear D gene. Sequencing input: whole blood. The clonotype originates from an adult who was a healthcare worker with PCR-confirmed SARS-CoV-2 infection or an uninfected control (not recorded which). The CDR3 region is CASSQTPDGLYGYTF. The CDR3 DNA reads as TGCGCCAGCAGCCAAACCCCGGACGGACTCTATGGCTACACCTTC.